These T cell receptor beta chains were read from a single sample in a study of blood T cells in healthy people across ages. In TCRdb, the 5' RACE reads were re-called with MiXCR into one record per CDR3 protein. This table holds some 670,000 distinct CDR3 sequences, 40% to 65% found once. What was sequenced was blood. All receptors derive from a woman of 80 years or more in good health. Each CDR3 is given with its conserved first and last residue. D genes are given only for firm matches. A row's size may be missing; if present it is once, few, many or a size class.

CDR3aa | CDR3nt | abundance | len | j_gene | d_gene | v_gene
CSARAHPQSNYGYTF | TGCAGTGCTAGAGCCCATCCACAGTCTAACTATGGCTACACCTTC | . | 15 | TRBJ1-2 | . | TRBV20-1
CSVPKGLSTDTQYF | TGCAGCGTTCCAAAGGGGTTAAGCACAGATACGCAGTATTTT | . | 14 | TRBJ2-3 | . | TRBV29-1
CSASHSGGAYNEQFF | TGCAGTGCTAGTCATTCAGGGGGAGCCTACAATGAGCAGTTCTTC | . | 15 | TRBJ2-1 | TRBD1 | TRBV20-1
CASSSLAGETQYF | TGTGCCAGCAGCAGCCTAGCGGGCGAGACCCAGTACTTC | many | 13 | TRBJ2-5 | TRBD2 | TRBV3-1
CSVGGGGSYEQYF | TGCAGCGTTGGGGGTGGCGGGAGTTACGAGCAGTACTTC | few | 13 | TRBJ2-7 | TRBD2 | TRBV29-1
CASSQRLYGYTF | TGTGCCAGCAGCCAAAGACTCTATGGCTACACCTTC | . | 12 | TRBJ1-2 | . | TRBV3-1
CASSSTGTGLCEQYF | TGTGCCAGCAGTTCGACCGGGACAGGGTTGTGCGAGCAGTACTTC | . | 15 | TRBJ2-7 | TRBD1 | TRBV27
CASSLRDGSYNEQFF | TGTGCCAGCAGCCTCCGGGACGGCTCCTACAATGAGCAGTTCTTC | many | 15 | TRBJ2-1 | . | TRBV6-5
CASSTGTGHVNAFF | TGTGCCAGCAGCACCGGGACAGGACATGTAAATGCTTTCTTT | few | 14 | TRBJ1-1 | TRBD1 | TRBV13
CASSLRANTDTQYF | TGTGCCAGCAGCTTAAGGGCCAACACAGATACGCAGTATTTT | few | 14 | TRBJ2-3 | . | TRBV11-2
CASSQGAAQGYEQYF | TGTGCCAGCAGCCAAGGGGCAGCCCAAGGCTACGAGCAGTACTTC | . | 15 | TRBJ2-7 | . | TRBV11-2
CASSDRFDRETGEALYGYTF | TGTGCCAGCAGTGACCGATTTGACCGCGAGACAGGGGAGGCTCTATATGGCTACACCTTC | few | 20 | TRBJ1-2 | TRBD1 | TRBV25-1
CASSHRTGTGHQETQYF | TGCGCCAGCAGCCACCGAACTGGGACAGGACATCAAGAGACCCAGTACTTC | many | 17 | TRBJ2-5 | TRBD1 | TRBV5-1
CASSPTSGRAMVGELFF | TGTGCCAGCAGCCCGACTAGCGGGAGGGCCATGGTCGGGGAGCTGTTTTTT | . | 17 | TRBJ2-2 | TRBD2 | TRBV7-3
CASSSSGRDSSYNEQFF | TGTGCCAGCAGCTCAAGCGGGAGGGATAGCTCCTACAATGAGCAGTTCTTC | . | 17 | TRBJ2-1 | TRBD2 | TRBV7-9
CASSLRQYNEKLFF | TGTGCCAGCAGTTTACGCCAATATAATGAAAAACTGTTTTTT | many | 14 | TRBJ1-4 | . | TRBV12-3/TRBV12-4
CSATWRVESNQPQHF | TGCAGTGCTACCTGGCGGGTGGAGAGCAATCAGCCCCAGCATTTT | few | 15 | TRBJ1-5 | . | TRBV20-1